This T cell receptor (beta chain) was observed in a study of cytomegalovirus exposure and HLA in healthy donors. Overall study results and limits: In a later analysis, donors in an Asian-associated ancestry cluster reportedly had fewer N-insertions in productive TCRs than the cohort mean.

To note about this clone: What it binds is not known. The same CDR3 is also encoded by other DNA sequences in this sample.

The PCR contained 60 Vbeta and 13 Jbeta primers. The table came from immunoSEQ multiplex PCR; TCRdb's copy has only in-frame clones and leaves some out. This sample has 150,000 to 200,000 clones, with about 80% found just once. V gave up 6 bases and J gave up 5 bases, with 17 bases separating them. Germline V gene lookup returns CDR1 ENHRY and CDR2 SYGVKD. This CDR3 spans 15 amino acids. The chain recombines TRBV10-3 with TRBJ2-1; D gene ambiguous. The sequence was collected from a man aged 25-45 years in good health and CMV-seronegative. Source material: PBMCs. Here the CDR3 reads CAISPGVREDNEQFF. CDR3 nucleotide sequence: TGTGCCATCAGCCCCGGAGTCAGAGAGGACAATGAGCAGTTCTTC.